One and the same sample provided the 25 T cell receptor beta chains below, sequenced in a study of blood T cell repertoires in COVID-19. The data were produced by immunoSEQ multiplex PCR, yet TCRdb's version contains in-frame clones alone and is incomplete. This sample has more than 250,000 clones, with approximately 87% found just once. Specimen: peripheral blood. All receptors derive from a man between 60 and 70 years old who had recovered from COVID-19.

The chain joins TRBV7-8 to TRBJ2-4, with 9 bases aligning to TRBD1. This CDR3 has 14 amino acids. Trimming at V came to 5 bases and at J to 5 bases, leaving 4 bases not matched to a gene. CDR1 is SGHVS, CDR2 FQNEAQ, per germline. CDR3 residues: CASSIRDRENIQYF. The CDR3 bases are TGTGCCAGCAGCATCCGGGACAGGGAAAACATTCAGTACTTC.

This clone was detected a few times. CDR3 coding DNA: TGTGCCAGCTCACCACCTCAAAGGGGTGCCTACAATGAGCAGTTCTTC. Its translation: CASSPPQRGAYNEQFF. The chain carries TRBV18 and TRBJ2-1; D possibly corresponds to TRBD1 (5 bases). The CDR3 sequence is 16 residues long. The ends were cut back, 0 bases at V and 2 bases at J, with 11 bases in the middle. Germline V CDR1 and CDR2: KGHSH, LQKENI.

The chain couples TRBV6-5 to TRBJ2-7, with 8 positions matching TRBD1. V shed 8 bases and J 5 bases; nucleotides not matched to a gene: 8. Germline CDR1 and CDR2: MNHEY and SVGAGI. CDR3 length: 13 residues. In DNA form, the CDR3 reads TGTGCCAGCTTGGACAGGGTGTCCGACGAGCAGTACTTC. Amino acid sequence: CASLDRVSDEQYF.

The CDR3 spells CATRGGNTGELFF. The DNA of the CDR3 is TGTGCCACCAGAGGGGGGAACACCGGGGAGCTGTTTTTT. The chain uses TRBV19 and TRBJ2-2; TRBD1 might be the D (6 bases). CDR3 length equals 13 residues. The V end lost 10 bases, the J end lost 1 base, and 10 bases lay between the germline ends. In germline, CDR1 is LNHDA, CDR2 SQIVND (reference sequence).

The chain uses TRBV19 and TRBJ2-7; unclear D gene. In germline, CDR1 is LNHDA, CDR2 SQIVND (reference sequence). This CDR3 has 13 amino acids. Trimming pared 0 bases from V and 7 bases from J, leaving 10 bases between. The CDR3, as DNA: TGTGCCAGTAGTATAGAAGCCCTCCAAGAGCAGTACTTC. Its translation: CASSIEALQEQYF.

V gene TRBV20-1 combines with J gene TRBJ2-5, with D perhaps TRBD2 (6 bases). The V gene's germline CDR1 is DFQATT and CDR2 SNEGSKA (reference sequence). V gave up 3 bases and J gave up 5 bases, with 16 bases separating them. This CDR3 is 14 amino acids long. CDR3 residues: CSASRGRGAETQYF. Written as DNA, the CDR3 is TGCAGTGCTAGTAGGGGTCGCGGGGCGGAGACCCAGTACTTC.

This chain connects TRBV2 to TRBJ2-7; D gene uncertain. V gave up 3 bases and J gave up 1 base, with 13 bases separating them. The CDR3 is 15 amino acids. The germline V gene has CDR1 SNHLY and CDR2 FYNNEI. CDR3 sequence: CASSDVGAVSYEQYF. The DNA for the CDR3 is TGTGCCAGCAGTGACGTGGGCGCCGTATCCTACGAGCAGTACTTC.

This clone appeared once. CDR3 region: CASTYRGRADTQYF. In DNA form, the CDR3 reads TGTGCCAGCACCTACAGGGGGCGCGCAGATACGCAGTATTTT. V gene TRBV6-5 combines with J gene TRBJ2-3; 9 bases are a match to TRBD1. Looked up from germline, CDR1 is MNHEY and CDR2 is SVGAGI. V shed 7 bases and J 4 bases; nucleotides not matched to a gene: 6. CDR3 size: 14 residues.

The CDR3 here is CASSSGTVFRQPQHF. CDR3 bases: TGTGCCAGTAGTTCCGGGACAGTTTTCCGTCAGCCCCAGCATTTT. V and J are TRBV19 and TRBJ1-5, with 7 bases aligning to TRBD1. This CDR3 spans 15 amino acids. The germline CDR1 and CDR2 sequences are LNHDA and SQIVND (reference sequence). With 5 bases clipped from V and 6 bases from J, the junction kept 10 bases outside the gene matches.

The rearrangement joins TRBV6-1 to TRBJ2-5, with D tentatively TRBD1 (5 bases). The CDR3 has 16 residues. Germline CDR1 reads MNHNS; CDR2 reads SASEGT. V lost 1 base and J lost 2, with 14 bases in between. The CDR3 is CASSEGARASQETQYF. The CDR3 DNA sequence: TGTGCCAGCAGTGAAGGGGCCAGGGCTAGTCAAGAGACCCAGTACTTC.

This clone was detected only a few times. The rearrangement uses TRBV6-4 and TRBJ2-7, with D hard to call. Germline loops: CDR1 MRHNA, CDR2 SNTAGT. The CDR3 consists of 14 residues. V was cut by 3 bases and J by 3 bases, with 12 bases left in between. CDR3 nucleotides: TGTGCCAGCAGTGATCGCAGGATCGGCTACGAGCAGTACTTC. The encoded protein is CASSDRRIGYEQYF.

This clone was seen a handful of times. This chain links TRBV5-4 with TRBJ2-3; 7 positions agree with TRBD1. V dropped 4 bases and J dropped 8; count of bases not matched to a gene: 10. The CDR3 totals 14 residues. CDR1 and CDR2 from the germline V gene are SGHNT and YYREEE (reference sequence). The CDR3: CASSTRDSAATQYF. The CDR3 region has the DNA TGTGCCAGCAGCACCCGGGACAGCGCAGCTACGCAGTATTTT. The variable domain in full, with the rest retrieved from reference TRBV5-4 and TRBJ2-3, is ETGVTQSPTHLIKTRGQQVTLRCSSQSGHNTVSWYQQALGQGPQFIFQYYREEENGRGNFPPRFSGLQFPNYSSELNVNALELDDSALYLCASSTRDSAATQYFGPGTRLTVL.

V is TRBV28 and J is TRBJ2-3; 9 bases map to TRBD2. The J segment lost 5 bases and the V segment lost 3 bases, leaving 9 bases of the junction unmatched. Germline V gene data show CDR1 as MDHEN and CDR2 as SYDVKM. This CDR3 has 16 amino acids. The DNA of the CDR3 is TGTGCCAGCAGTTTGGGGGCTAGCGGGACGGTAGATACGCAGTATTTT. It encodes CASSLGASGTVDTQYF.

This clone has only one observation. The J gene is TRBJ2-5, the V gene TRBV9; 11 nucleotides align to TRBD2. Germline V lookup: CDR1 SGDLS, CDR2 YYNGEE. The CDR3 totals 16 residues. The J segment lost 3 bases and the V segment lost 1 base, leaving 5 bases of the junction unmatched. CDR3 nucleotide sequence: TGTGCCAGCAGCGTAACTAGCGGGGGACAGAAAGAGACCCAGTACTTC. This codes for CASSVTSGGQKETQYF. Full variable domain (rest looked up from reference TRBV9 and TRBJ2-5): DSGVTQTPKHLITATGQRVTLRCSPRSGDLSVYWYQQSLDQGLQFLIQYYNGEERAKGNILERFSAQQFPDLHSELNLSSLELGDSALYFCASSVTSGGQKETQYFGPGTRLLVL.

Only one count was recorded for this clone. The chain is built from TRBV18 and TRBJ1-5; D is undetermined. Germline CDR1 is KGHSH and CDR2 is LQKENI. Trimming took 3 bases from V and 2 from J, leaving 14 bases between them. This CDR3 contains 16 residues. CDR3 DNA sequence: TGTGCCAGCTCACCTGAGAGGGCTATGGGCAATCAGCCCCAGCATTTT. It codes for CASSPERAMGNQPQHF.

V gene TRBV6-1 combines with J gene TRBJ1-5, with D uncertain. The CDR3 runs 16 residues. Germline V gives CDR1 MNHNS, CDR2 SASEGT. Trimming shortened V by 1 base and J by 1 base, and 11 bases separated the two germline ends. The CDR3 nucleotides read TGTGCCAGCAGTGAAGTTTGGGCTATGAGCAATCAGCCCCAGCATTTT. Protein: CASSEVWAMSNQPQHF.

The V gene is TRBV12-3 or TRBV12-4, the J gene TRBJ1-2; weak D call: TRBD1 (5 bases). This CDR3 is 12 amino acids long. V lost 7 bases, J lost 7 bases, and 13 bases lay in between. The CDR3 sequence is CASTGRDFGYTF. The CDR3 DNA is TGTGCCAGCACGGGCAGGGACTTTGGCTACACCTTC.

CDR3 bases: TGTGCCAGCAGCCCGACAGGGGAAATCACTTATACGCAGTATTTT. It yields the protein CASSPTGEITYTQYF. This rearrangement joins TRBV13 to TRBJ2-3; the match to TRBD1 covers 8 bases. CDR3 length: 15 amino acids. The germline CDR1 and CDR2 sequences are PRHDT and FYEKMQ (reference sequence). Trimming at V came to 5 bases and at J to 7 bases, leaving 11 bases not matched to a gene.

The genes are TRBV28 and TRBJ1-2, with 7 bases identical to TRBD1. Per germline, CDR1 MDHEN and CDR2 SYDVKM. The CDR3 is made up of 19 amino acids. J was trimmed by 2 bases and V by 4 bases; bases with no gene match: 19. CDR3 nucleotides: TGTGCCAGCAGTTCGATACTCCGACAGGGTAGGGCCGGAAACTATGGCTACACCTTC. This codes for CASSSILRQGRAGNYGYTF.

The chain links TRBV5-1 to TRBJ1-1, with D tentatively TRBD1 (6 bases). The CDR3 sequence is 14 residues long. Looked up from germline, CDR1 is SGHRS and CDR2 is YFSETQ. V was cut by 5 bases and J by 5 bases, with 16 bases left in between. CDR3: CASSLSQGKTEAFF. The CDR3 DNA reads as TGCGCCAGCAGTTTATCTCAGGGGAAAACTGAAGCTTTCTTT.

V and J are TRBV15 and TRBJ1-6, with TRBD1 as a possible D gene (6 bases). This CDR3 comprises 15 residues. CDR1 and CDR2 (germline): LNHNV, YYDKDF (reference sequence). V dropped 6 bases and J dropped 0 bases, with 9 bases sitting between them. The CDR3 sequence: CATRQGSSYNSPLHF. The CDR3 DNA is TGTGCCACCAGACAGGGAAGCTCCTATAATTCACCCCTCCACTTT.

This chain joins TRBV7-2 and TRBJ2-3, with 14 bases identical to TRBD2. The CDR3 is 15 amino acids. CDR1 SGHTA and CDR2 FQGNSA come from the germline V gene. V was pared by 4 bases and J by 4 bases, with 1 base of the junction left unmatched. CDR3 residues: CASSSGLAGADTQYF. The DNA for the CDR3 is TGTGCCAGCAGCTCGGGACTAGCGGGGGCAGATACGCAGTATTTT.

The chain combines TRBV18 with TRBJ2-1; D remains ambiguous. Trimming cost V 2 bases and J 4 bases, with 6 bases left between them. The CDR3 covers 13 residues. Germline V gene data show CDR1 as KGHSH and CDR2 as LQKENI. The CDR3 loop is CASSPEEYNEQFF. In nucleotides, the CDR3 is TGTGCCAGCTCACCAGAGGAATACAATGAGCAGTTCTTC. Using reference TRBV18 and TRBJ2-1 for the parts outside the CDR3, the full variable domain is NAGVMQNPRHLVRRRGQEARLRCSPMKGHSHVYWYRQLPEEGLKFMVYLQKENIIDESGMPKERFSAEFPKEGPSILRIQQVVRGDSAAYFCASSPEEYNEQFFGPGTRLTVL.

The chain employs TRBV24-1 and TRBJ2-1, with 8 bases aligning to TRBD2. The CDR3 has 14 residues. Germline-derived CDR1 and CDR2 are KGHDR and SFDVKD. V shed 8 bases, J shed 6 bases, and the junction held 8 bases outside the gene matches. DNA of the CDR3: TGTGCCACCACGGGGCGGGGGGTTGTCAATGAGCAGTTCTTC. The encoded protein is CATTGRGVVNEQFF.

The chain recombines TRBV5-8 with TRBJ2-1; TRBD2 matches at 16 bases. V trimming: 4 bases; J trimming: 4 bases; junction bases outside the gene matches: 8. CDR1 and CDR2 (germline): SGHTS, YDEGEE. This CDR3 is 18 amino acids long. The CDR3 reads CASSLGLAGGPVYNEQFF. CDR3 nucleotide sequence: TGTGCCAGCAGCCTGGGACTAGCGGGAGGGCCTGTGTACAATGAGCAGTTCTTC.